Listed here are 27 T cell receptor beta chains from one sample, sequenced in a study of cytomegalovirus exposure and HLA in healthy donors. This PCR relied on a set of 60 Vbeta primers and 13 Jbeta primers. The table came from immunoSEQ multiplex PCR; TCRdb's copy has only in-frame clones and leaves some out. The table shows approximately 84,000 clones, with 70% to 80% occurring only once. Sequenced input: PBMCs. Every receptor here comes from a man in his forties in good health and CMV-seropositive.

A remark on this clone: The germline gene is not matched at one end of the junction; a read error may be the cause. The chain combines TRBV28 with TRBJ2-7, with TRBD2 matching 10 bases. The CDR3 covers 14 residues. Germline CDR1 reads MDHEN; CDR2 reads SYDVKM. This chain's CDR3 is CAGSLAGGHYEQYF. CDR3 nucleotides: TGTGCCGGCAGTTTAGCGGGAGGCCACTACGAGCAGTACTTC.

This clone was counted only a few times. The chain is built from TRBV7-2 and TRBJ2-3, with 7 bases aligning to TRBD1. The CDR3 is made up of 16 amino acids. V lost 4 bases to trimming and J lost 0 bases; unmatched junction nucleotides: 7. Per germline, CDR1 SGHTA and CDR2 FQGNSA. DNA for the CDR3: TGTGCCAGCAGCTGGGACAGATCCTCTAGCACAGATACGCAGTATTTT. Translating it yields CASSWDRSSSTDTQYF.

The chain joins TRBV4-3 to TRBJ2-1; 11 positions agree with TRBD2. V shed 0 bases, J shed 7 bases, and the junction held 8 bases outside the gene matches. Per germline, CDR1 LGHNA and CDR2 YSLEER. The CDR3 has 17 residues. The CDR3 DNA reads TGCGCCAGCAGCCAAGACCGGAGTAGCGGGGGGGCAAATGAGCAGTTCTTC. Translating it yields CASSQDRSSGGANEQFF.

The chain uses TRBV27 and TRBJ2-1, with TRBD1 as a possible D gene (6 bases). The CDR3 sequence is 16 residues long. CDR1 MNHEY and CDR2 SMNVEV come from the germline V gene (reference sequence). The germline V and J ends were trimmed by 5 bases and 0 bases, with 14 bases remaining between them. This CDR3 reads CASSPRTAFSYNEQFF. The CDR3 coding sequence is TGTGCCAGCAGTCCTAGGACAGCCTTCTCCTACAATGAGCAGTTCTTC.

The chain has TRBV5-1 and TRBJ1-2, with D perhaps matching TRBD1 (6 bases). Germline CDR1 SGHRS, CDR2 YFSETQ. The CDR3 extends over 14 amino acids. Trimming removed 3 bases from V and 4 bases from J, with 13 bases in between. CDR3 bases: TGCGCCAGCAGCTCCTCCGGACAGATCTATGGCTACACCTTC. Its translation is CASSSSGQIYGYTF. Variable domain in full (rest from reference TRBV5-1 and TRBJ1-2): KAGVTQTPRYLIKTRGQQVTLSCSPISGHRSVSWYQQTPGQGLQFLFEYFSETQRNKGNFPGRFSGRQFSNSRSEMNVSTLELGDSALYLCASSSSGQIYGYTFGSGTRLTVV.

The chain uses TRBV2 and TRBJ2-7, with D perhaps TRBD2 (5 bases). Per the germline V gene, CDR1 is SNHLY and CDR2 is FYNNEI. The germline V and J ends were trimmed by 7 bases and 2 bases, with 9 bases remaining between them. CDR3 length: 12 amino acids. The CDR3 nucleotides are TGTGCCAGCACAGAGGGTCCCTACGAGCAGTACTTC. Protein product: CASTEGPYEQYF. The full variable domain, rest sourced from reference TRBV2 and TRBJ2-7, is EPEVTQTPSHQVTQMGQEVILRCVPISNHLYFYWYRQILGQKVEFLVSFYNNEISEKSEIFDDQFSVERPDGSNFTLKIRSTKLEDSAMYFCASTEGPYEQYFGPGTRLTVT.

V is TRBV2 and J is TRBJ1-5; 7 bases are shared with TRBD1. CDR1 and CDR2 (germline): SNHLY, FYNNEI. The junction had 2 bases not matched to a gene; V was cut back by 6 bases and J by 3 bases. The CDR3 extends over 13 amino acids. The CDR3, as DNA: TGTGCCAGCAGGGGACAGTACAATCAGCCCCAGCATTTT. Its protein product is CASRGQYNQPQHF.

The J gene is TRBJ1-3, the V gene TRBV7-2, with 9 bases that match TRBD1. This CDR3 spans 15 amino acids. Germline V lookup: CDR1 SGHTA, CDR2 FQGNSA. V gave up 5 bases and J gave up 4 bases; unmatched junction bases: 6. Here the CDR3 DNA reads TGTGCCAGCAGCCTACAGGGGGCGCAGGGAAACACCATATATTTT. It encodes CASSLQGAQGNTIYF.

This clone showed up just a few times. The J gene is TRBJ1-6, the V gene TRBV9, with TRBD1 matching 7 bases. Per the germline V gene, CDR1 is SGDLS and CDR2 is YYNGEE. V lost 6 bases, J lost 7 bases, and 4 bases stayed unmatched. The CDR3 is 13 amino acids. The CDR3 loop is CASKGARNSPLHF. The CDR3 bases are TGTGCCAGCAAGGGGGCAAGGAATTCACCCCTCCACTTT.

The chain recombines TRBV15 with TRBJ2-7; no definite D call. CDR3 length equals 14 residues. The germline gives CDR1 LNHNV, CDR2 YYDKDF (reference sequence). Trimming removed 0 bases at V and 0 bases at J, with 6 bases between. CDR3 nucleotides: TGTGCCACCAGCAGAGAGATAGCCTCCTACGAGCAGTACTTC. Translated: CATSREIASYEQYF.

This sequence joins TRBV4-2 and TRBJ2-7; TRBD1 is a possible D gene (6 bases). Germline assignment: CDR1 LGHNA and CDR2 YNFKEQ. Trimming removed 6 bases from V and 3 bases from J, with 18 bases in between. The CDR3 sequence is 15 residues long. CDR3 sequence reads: CASSLNREPLYEQYF. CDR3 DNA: TGTGCCAGCAGTCTAAACAGGGAGCCCCTCTACGAGCAGTACTTC.

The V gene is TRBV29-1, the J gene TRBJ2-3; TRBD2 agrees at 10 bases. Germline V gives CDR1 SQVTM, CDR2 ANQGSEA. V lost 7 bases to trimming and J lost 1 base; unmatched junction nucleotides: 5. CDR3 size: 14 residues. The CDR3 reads CSAVAGGRTDTQYF. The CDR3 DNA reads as TGCAGCGCCGTAGCGGGGGGACGCACAGATACGCAGTATTTT.

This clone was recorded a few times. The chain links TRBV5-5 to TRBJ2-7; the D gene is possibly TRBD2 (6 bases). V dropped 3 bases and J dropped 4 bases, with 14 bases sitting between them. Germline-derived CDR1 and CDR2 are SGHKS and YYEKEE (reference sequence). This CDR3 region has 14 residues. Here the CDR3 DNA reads TGTGCCAGCAGCTCGCCGGGACTCGATTACGAGCAGTACTTC. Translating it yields CASSSPGLDYEQYF.

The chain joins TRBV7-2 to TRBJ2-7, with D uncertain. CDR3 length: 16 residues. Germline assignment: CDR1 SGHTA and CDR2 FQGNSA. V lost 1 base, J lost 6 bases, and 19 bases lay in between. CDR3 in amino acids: CASSLEESTIALEQYF. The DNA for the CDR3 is TGTGCCAGCAGCTTAGAGGAGTCGACGATTGCTCTCGAGCAGTACTTC.

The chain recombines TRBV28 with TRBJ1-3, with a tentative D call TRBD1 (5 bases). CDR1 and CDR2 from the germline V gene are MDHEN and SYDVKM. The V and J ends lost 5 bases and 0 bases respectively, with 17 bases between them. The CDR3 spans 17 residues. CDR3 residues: CASSGAPLAASGNTIYF. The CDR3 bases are TGTGCCAGCAGTGGGGCTCCTTTGGCAGCCTCTGGAAACACCATATATTTT.

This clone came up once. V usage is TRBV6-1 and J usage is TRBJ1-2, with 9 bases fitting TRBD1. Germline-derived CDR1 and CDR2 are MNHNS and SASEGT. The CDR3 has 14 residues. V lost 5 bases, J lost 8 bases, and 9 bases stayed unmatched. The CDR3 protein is CASSFLPGQGGYTF. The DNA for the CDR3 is TGTGCCAGCAGTTTTCTTCCGGGACAGGGAGGCTACACCTTC.

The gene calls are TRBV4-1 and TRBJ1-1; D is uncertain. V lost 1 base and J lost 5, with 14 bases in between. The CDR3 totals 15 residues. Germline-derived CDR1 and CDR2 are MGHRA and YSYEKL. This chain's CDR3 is CASSQVHGVDTEAFF. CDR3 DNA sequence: TGCGCCAGCAGCCAAGTCCATGGAGTTGATACTGAAGCTTTCTTT.

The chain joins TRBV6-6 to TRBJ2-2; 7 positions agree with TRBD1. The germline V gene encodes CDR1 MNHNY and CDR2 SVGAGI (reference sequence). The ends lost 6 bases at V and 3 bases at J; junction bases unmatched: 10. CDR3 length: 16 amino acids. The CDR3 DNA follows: TGTGCCAGCAGGACAGGGAAAAGACCCGACACCGGGGAGCTGTTTTTT. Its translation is CASRTGKRPDTGELFF.

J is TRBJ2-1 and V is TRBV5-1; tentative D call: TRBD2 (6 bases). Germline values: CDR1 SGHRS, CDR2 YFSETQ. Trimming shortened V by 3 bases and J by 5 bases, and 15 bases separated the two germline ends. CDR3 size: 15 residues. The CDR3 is CASSSVRERNNEQFF. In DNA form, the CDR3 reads TGCGCCAGCAGCTCCGTTCGGGAGCGGAACAATGAGCAGTTCTTC.

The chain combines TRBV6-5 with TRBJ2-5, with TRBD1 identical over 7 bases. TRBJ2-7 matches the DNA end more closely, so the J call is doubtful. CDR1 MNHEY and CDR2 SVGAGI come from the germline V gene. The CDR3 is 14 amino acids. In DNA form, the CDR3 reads TGTGCCAGCAGTAGACAGGGCTTAACCTACGAGCAGTACTTC. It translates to CASSRQGLTYEQYF.

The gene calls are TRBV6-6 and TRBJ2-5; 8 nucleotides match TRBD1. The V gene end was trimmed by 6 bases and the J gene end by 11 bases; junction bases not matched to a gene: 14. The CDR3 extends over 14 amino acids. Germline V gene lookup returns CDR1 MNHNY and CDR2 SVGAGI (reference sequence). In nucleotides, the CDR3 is TGTGCCAGCAGGGCAGGACAGGGAGTCTTTCAGCAGTACTTC. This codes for CASRAGQGVFQQYF.

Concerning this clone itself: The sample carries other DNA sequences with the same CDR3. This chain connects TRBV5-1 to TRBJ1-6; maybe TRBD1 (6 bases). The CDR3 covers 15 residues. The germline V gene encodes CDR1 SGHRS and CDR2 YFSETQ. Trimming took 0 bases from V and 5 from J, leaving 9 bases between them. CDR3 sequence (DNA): TGCGCCAGCAGCTTGGGGCAGGGGAATAATTCACCCCTCCACTTT. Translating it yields CASSLGQGNNSPLHF.

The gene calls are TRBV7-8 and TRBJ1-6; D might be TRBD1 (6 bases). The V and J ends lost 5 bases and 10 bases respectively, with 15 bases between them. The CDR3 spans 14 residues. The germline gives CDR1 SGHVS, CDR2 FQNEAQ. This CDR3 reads CASSQDRRNSPLHF. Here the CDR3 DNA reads TGTGCCAGCAGCCAAGACAGGAGGAACTCACCCCTCCACTTT.

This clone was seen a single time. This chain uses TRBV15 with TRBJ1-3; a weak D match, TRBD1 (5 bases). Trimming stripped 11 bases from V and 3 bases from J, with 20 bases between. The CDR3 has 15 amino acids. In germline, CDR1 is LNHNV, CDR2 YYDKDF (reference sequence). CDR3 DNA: TGTGCCTCGGAAGTCGGGGGACCGTTTGGAAACACCATATATTTT. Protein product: CASEVGGPFGNTIYF.

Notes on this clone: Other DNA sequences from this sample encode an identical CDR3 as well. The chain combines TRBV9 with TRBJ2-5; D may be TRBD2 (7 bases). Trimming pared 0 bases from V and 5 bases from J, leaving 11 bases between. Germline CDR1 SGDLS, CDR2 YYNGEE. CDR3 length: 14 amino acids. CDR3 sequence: CASSVGGGGETQYF. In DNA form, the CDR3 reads TGTGCCAGCAGCGTAGGGGGGGGCGGGGAGACCCAGTACTTC.

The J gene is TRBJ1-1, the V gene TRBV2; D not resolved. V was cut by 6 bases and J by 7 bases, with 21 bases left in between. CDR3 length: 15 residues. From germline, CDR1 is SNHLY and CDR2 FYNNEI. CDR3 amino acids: CASSDRPPGGNEAFF. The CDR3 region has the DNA TGTGCCAGCAGCGACCGGCCCCCCGGCGGTAATGAAGCTTTCTTT.

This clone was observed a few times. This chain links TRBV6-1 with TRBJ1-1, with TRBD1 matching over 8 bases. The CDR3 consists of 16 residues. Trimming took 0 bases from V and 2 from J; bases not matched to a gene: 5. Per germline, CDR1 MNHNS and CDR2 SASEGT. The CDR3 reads CASSEARGTGNTEAFF. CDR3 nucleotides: TGTGCCAGCAGTGAAGCGCGGGGGACAGGTAACACTGAAGCTTTCTTT.